These 8 T cell receptor beta chains originate from one sample sequenced in a study of response to subunit inactivated influenza vaccine. TCRdb re-called the RT-PCR reads through MiXCR, storing one row per CDR3 protein. The table lists about half a million distinct CDR3 sequences, over 9.5% of them singletons. The material sequenced was PBMCs from blood, taken roughly 46 days after vaccination. The origin of the receptors is a man aged 50 or older who received an inactivated influenza vaccine.

This clonotype was observed a few times. The rearrangement links TRBV7-9 to TRBJ2-7, with a possible D match to TRBD2 (5 bases). The CDR3 length is 16 residues. Germline V lookup: CDR1 SEHNR, CDR2 FQNEAQ (reference sequence). Trimming cost V 5 bases and J 1 base, with 18 bases left between them. DNA for the CDR3: TGTGCCAGCAGCATCACGGGCGGGCCTTGGTCCTACGAGCAGTACTTC. It specifies CASSITGGPWSYEQYF.

The chain has TRBV12-3 or TRBV12-4 and TRBJ2-7; no firm D call. This CDR3 has 16 amino acids. The germline V and J ends were trimmed by 6 bases and 0 bases, with 18 bases remaining between them. The CDR3 DNA follows: TGTGCCAGCAGACCAGCGTTCACCCCAAGCTCCTACGAGCAGTACTTC. The encoded protein is CASRPAFTPSSYEQYF.

The genes are TRBV5-1 and TRBJ2-6; D might be TRBD1 or TRBD2, each matching 5 bases. The CDR3 extends over 18 amino acids. Per germline, CDR1 SGHRS and CDR2 YFSETQ. Between the trimmed V and J ends, which lost 4 bases and 1 base, there was a span of 18 bases. In DNA, the CDR3 is TGCGCCAGCAGCCGAGGGGAGACAATCGAGTCTGGGGCCAACGTCCTGACTTTC. It is translated as CASSRGETIESGANVLTF.

This clonotype was seen only a few times. The chain's CDR3 is CASSAGLGTLTDNEQFF. Written as DNA, the CDR3 is TGTGCCAGCAGCGCGGGACTCGGGACCCTAACGGACAATGAGCAGTTCTTC. The chain has TRBV9 and TRBJ2-1, with D possibly matching TRBD2 (6 bases). Germline-derived CDR1 and CDR2 are SGDLS and YYNGEE. The CDR3 covers 17 residues. Between the trimmed V and J ends, which lost 3 bases and 5 bases, there was a span of 21 bases.

The genes are TRBV27 and TRBJ2-7; D is possibly TRBD1 or TRBD2 (5 bases each). CDR3 size: 16 residues. Trimming stripped 5 bases from V and 0 bases from J, with 17 bases between. Germline CDR1 reads MNHEY; CDR2 reads SMNVEV (reference sequence). CDR3 in DNA: TGTGCCAGCAGTCCGGGTCGGGGCTGGGTCTCCTACGAGCAGTACTTC. Amino acid sequence: CASSPGRGWVSYEQYF.

This clonotype was seen at least ten times. The chain links TRBV7-9 to TRBJ2-1; D is perhaps TRBD1 or TRBD2 (5 bases each). Germline-derived CDR1 and CDR2 are SEHNR and FQNEAQ (reference sequence). V gave up 2 bases and J gave up 5 bases, with 19 bases separating them. The CDR3 runs 17 residues. CDR3 sequence reads: CASSLPRGRERHNEQFF. The CDR3 DNA reads as TGTGCCAGCAGCTTACCAAGGGGTCGGGAAAGGCACAATGAGCAGTTCTTC.

A few counts support this clonotype. The rearrangement uses TRBV20-1 and TRBJ2-2, with 9 bases fitting TRBD2. The CDR3 totals 16 residues. The ends lost 0 bases at V and 7 bases at J; junction bases unmatched: 9. The germline CDR1 and CDR2 sequences are DFQATT and SNEGSKA (reference sequence). The CDR3 region is CSARDLREGVDGELFF. CDR3 nucleotide sequence: TGCAGTGCTAGAGATCTGCGGGAGGGTGTAGACGGGGAGCTGTTTTTT.

The chain employs TRBV28 and TRBJ1-5; unclear D gene. The germline gives CDR1 MDHEN, CDR2 SYDVKM. The CDR3 loop spans 13 amino acids. V was clipped by 3 bases and J by 6 bases, with 9 bases between them. The CDR3 loop is CASSFWGIQPQHF. The CDR3 nucleotides read TGTGCCAGCAGTTTCTGGGGAATTCAGCCCCAGCATTTT.